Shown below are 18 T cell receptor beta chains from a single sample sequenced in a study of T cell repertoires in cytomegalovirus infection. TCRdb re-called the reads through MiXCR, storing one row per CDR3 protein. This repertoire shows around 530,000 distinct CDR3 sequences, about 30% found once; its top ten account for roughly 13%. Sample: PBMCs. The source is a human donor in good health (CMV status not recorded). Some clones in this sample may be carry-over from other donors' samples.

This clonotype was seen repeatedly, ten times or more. The CDR3 protein is CASSSGIGDTEAFF. The CDR3 nucleotides read TGTGCCAGCAGCTCAGGGATAGGGGACACTGAAGCTTTCTTT. J is TRBJ1-1 and V is TRBV7-9; D is perhaps TRBD1 (5 bases). V gave up 4 bases and J gave up 3 bases, with 12 bases separating them. The germline V gene has CDR1 SEHNR and CDR2 FQNEAQ (reference sequence). This CDR3 comprises 14 residues.

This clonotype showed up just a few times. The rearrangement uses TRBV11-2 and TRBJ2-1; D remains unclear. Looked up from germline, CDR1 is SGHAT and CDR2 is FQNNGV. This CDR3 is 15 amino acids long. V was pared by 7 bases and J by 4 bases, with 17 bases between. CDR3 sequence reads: CASTLGITTYNEQFF. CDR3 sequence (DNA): TGTGCCAGCACCTTGGGGATAACAACTTACAATGAGCAGTTCTTC.

The CDR3 loop is CASSGLAGVETQYF. CDR3 nucleotides: TGTGCCAGTAGCGGCCTAGCGGGAGTGGAGACCCAGTACTTC. This chain uses TRBV19 with TRBJ2-5; 10 bases align to TRBD2. The trim removed 6 bases at V and 5 bases at J, leaving 6 bases unmatched. The CDR3 loop spans 14 amino acids. CDR1 is LNHDA, CDR2 SQIVND, per germline (reference sequence).

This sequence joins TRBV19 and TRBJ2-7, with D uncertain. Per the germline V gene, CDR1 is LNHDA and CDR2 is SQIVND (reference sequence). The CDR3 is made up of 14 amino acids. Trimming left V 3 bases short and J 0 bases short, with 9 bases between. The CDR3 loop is CASSITQNSYEQYF. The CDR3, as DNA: TGTGCCAGTAGTATTACCCAGAACTCCTACGAGCAGTACTTC.

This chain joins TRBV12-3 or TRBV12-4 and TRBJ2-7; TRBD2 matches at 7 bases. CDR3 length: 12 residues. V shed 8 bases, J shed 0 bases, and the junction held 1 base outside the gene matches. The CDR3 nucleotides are TGTGCCAGCGGGAGGGACTCCTACGAGCAGTACGTC. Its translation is CASGRDSYEQYV.

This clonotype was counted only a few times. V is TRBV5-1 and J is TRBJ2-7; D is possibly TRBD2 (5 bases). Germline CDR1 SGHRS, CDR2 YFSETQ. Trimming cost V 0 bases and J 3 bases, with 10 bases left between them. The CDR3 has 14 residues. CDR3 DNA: TGCGCCAGCAGCTTGGACGGGGTTATCTACGAGCAGTACTTC. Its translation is CASSLDGVIYEQYF.

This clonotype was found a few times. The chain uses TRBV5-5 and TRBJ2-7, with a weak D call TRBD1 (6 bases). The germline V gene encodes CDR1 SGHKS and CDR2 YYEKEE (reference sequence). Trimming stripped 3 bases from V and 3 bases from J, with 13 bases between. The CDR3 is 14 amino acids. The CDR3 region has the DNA TGTGCCAGCAGCTGGCGGCAGGGGAACTACGAGCAGTACGTC. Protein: CASSWRQGNYEQYV.

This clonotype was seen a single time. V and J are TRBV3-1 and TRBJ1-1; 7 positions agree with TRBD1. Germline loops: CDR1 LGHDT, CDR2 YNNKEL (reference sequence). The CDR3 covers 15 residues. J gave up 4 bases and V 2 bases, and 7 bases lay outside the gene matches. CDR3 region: CASSQINRGSTEAFF. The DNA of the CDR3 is TGTGCCAGCAGCCAAATAAACAGGGGTAGCACTGAAGCTTTCTTT.

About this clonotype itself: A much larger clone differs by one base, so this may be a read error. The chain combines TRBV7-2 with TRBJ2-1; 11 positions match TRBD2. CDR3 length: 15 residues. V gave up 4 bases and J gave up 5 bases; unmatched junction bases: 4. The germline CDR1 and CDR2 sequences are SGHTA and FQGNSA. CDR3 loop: CASSSVAGGHNEQFF. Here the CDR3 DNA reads TGTGCCAGCAGCTCCGTAGCGGGAGGGCACAATGAGCAGTTCTTC. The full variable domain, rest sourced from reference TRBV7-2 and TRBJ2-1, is GAGVSQSPSNKVTEKGKDVELRCDPISGHTALYWYRQSLGQGLEFLIYFQGNSAPDKSGLPSDRFSAERTGGSVSTLTIQRTQQEDSAVYLCASSSVAGGHNEQFFGPGTRLTVL.

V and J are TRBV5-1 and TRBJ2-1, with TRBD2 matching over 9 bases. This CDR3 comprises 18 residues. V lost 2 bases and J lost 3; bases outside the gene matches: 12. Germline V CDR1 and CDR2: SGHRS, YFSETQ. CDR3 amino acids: CASSLLGLAGNIYNEQFF. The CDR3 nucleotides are TGCGCCAGCAGCTTATTAGGTCTAGCGGGGAACATCTACAATGAGCAGTTCTTC.

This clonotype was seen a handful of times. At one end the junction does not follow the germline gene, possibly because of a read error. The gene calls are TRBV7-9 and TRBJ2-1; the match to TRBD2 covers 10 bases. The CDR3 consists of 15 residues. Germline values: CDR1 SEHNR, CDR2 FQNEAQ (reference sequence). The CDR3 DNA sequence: TGTGCCAGCAGCCTAGCCCAGCGGGAGGGCAATGAGCAGTTCTTC. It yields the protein CASSLAQREGNEQFF.

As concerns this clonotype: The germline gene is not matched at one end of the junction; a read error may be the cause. CDR3 in amino acids: CASSLAGQRNTGELFF. CDR3 sequence (DNA): TGTGCTAGCAGCTTAGCGGGACAGAGGAACACCGGGGAGCTGTTTTTT. This chain uses TRBV7-7 with TRBJ2-2; a weak D match, TRBD2 (8 bases). The CDR3 has 16 amino acids. Germline loops: CDR1 SSHAT, CDR2 FNYEAQ (reference sequence).

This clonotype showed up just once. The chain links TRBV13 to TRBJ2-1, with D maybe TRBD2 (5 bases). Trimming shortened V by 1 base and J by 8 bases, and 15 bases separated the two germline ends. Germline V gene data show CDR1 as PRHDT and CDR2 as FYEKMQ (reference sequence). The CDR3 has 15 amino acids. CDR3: CASSLEEDQAYEQFF. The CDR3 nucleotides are TGTGCCAGCAGCTTAGAGGAGGATCAGGCCTATGAGCAGTTCTTC.

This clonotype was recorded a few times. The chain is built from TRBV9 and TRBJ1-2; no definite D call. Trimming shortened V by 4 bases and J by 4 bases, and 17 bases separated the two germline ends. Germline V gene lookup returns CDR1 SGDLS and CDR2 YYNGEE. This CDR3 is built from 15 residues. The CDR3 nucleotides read TGTGCCAGCAGCCTACACAGCGGATTAGGCTATGGCTACACCTTC. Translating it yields CASSLHSGLGYGYTF.

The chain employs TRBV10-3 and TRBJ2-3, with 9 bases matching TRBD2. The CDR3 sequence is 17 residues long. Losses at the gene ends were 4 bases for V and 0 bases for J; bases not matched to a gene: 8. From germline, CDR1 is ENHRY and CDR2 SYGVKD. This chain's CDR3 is CAISGLAGTSSTDTQYF. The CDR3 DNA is TGTGCCATCAGTGGCCTAGCGGGGACTTCTAGCACAGATACGCAGTATTTT.

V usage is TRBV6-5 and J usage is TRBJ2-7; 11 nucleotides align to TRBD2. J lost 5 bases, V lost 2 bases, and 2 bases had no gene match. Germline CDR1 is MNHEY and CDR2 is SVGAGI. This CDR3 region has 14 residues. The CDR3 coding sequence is TGTGCCAGCAGTTACCAACTAGCGGGAGACGAGCAGTACTTC. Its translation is CASSYQLAGDEQYF.

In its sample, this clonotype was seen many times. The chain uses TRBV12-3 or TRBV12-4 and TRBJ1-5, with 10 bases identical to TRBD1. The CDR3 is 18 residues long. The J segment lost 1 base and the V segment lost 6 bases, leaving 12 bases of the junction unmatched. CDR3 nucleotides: TGTGCCAGCAGACCACGGGACAGGGGTGTCGGGAGCAATCAGCCCCAGCATTTT. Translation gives CASRPRDRGVGSNQPQHF.

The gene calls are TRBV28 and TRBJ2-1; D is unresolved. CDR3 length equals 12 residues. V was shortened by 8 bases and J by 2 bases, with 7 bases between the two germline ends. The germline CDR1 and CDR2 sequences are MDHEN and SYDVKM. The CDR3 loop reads CASGWTYNEQFF. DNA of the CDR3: TGTGCCAGCGGCTGGACCTACAATGAGCAGTTCTTC.